Listed here is a single T cell receptor beta chain. The sample originates from a study of cytomegalovirus exposure and HLA in healthy donors. The PCR had 60 Vbeta and 13 Jbeta primers. Profiled with immunoSEQ multiplex PCR; TCRdb holds only in-frame clones, not every one. The profile shows fewer than 140,000 clones, over 70% of them singletons. The CDR3 has 12 amino acids. The ends were cut back, 2 bases at V and 8 bases at J, with 7 bases in the middle. Germline CDR1 reads MNHNS; CDR2 reads SASEGT. This chain connects TRBV6-1 to TRBJ2-1; D uncertain. This TCR was recovered from a female donor in good health and CMV-seronegative. The sequenced sample consisted of PBMCs. Here the CDR3 DNA reads TGTGCCAGCAGTGAAAGCCGCCATGAGCAGTTCTTC. It translates to CASSESRHEQFF.